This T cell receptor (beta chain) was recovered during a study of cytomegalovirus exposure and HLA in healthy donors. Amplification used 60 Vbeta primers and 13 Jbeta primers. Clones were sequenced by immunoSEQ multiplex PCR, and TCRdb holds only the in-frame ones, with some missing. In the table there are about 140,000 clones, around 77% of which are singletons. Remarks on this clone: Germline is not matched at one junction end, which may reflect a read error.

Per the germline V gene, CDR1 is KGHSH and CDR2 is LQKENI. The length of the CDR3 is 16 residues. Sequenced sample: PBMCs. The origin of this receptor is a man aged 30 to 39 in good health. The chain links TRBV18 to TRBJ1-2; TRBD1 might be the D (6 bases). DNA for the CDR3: TGTGCCGGCTCGCCGAGATCGAATTCCCAGGGGTATGGCTACACCTTC. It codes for CAGSPRSNSQGYGYTF.